Listed here is a single T cell receptor beta chain. Its specificity is not known. The study ran its PCR with 60 Vbeta and 13 Jbeta primers. Only in-frame clones appear in the TCRdb table, and some are missing; sequencing was by immunoSEQ multiplex PCR. The sample has about 170,000 clones, 77% seen once. These data are taken from a study of cytomegalovirus exposure and HLA in healthy donors. Study outcomes and limitations: The authors enumerated 150 to 200 TCR beta chains as linked to cytomegalovirus. Researchers reported in a later analysis that a missense DCLRE1C variant was tied to TCR beta V- and J-gene trimming. Data from an earlier analysis indicated that most TCR beta V segments were productive either about 87% or about 30% of the time.

V shed 1 base and J 0 bases; nucleotides not matched to a gene: 6. Germline CDR1 and CDR2: SGHVS and FQNEAQ. This CDR3 is 17 amino acids long. This sequence was found in a woman younger than 45 in good health and CMV-seropositive. Material: PBMCs. The chain links TRBV7-8 to TRBJ1-3; TRBD1 matches 7 bases. The CDR3 region is CASSLVGTASSGNTIYF. The CDR3 coding sequence is TGTGCCAGCAGCTTAGTTGGGACAGCAAGCTCTGGAAACACCATATATTTT.